The 25 T cell receptor beta chains presented below share a single source sample, sequenced in a study of blood T cell repertoires in COVID-19. Profiling relied on immunoSEQ multiplex PCR, and the TCRdb table lists in-frame clones only, not all of them. This repertoire shows approximately 100,000 clones, approximately 86% found once; its top ten account for around 12%. The sample comprised peripheral blood. Source of these receptors: a human donor in a cohort sampled during active COVID-19.

V gene TRBV5-1 combines with J gene TRBJ2-7; the D gene is possibly TRBD2 (6 bases). Trimming left V 0 bases short and J 2 bases short, with 15 bases between. The CDR3 consists of 16 residues. Germline CDR1 and CDR2: SGHRS and YFSETQ. The CDR3 DNA is TGCGCCAGCAGCTTGGCCCAGCGGGTGGAAGCCTACGAGCAGTACTTC. This codes for CASSLAQRVEAYEQYF.

The chain employs TRBV28 and TRBJ2-6, with D possibly TRBD2 on 5 matching bases. The germline CDR1 and CDR2 sequences are MDHEN and SYDVKM. Trimming cost V 1 base and J 0 bases, with 19 bases left between them. The CDR3 contains 20 residues. The DNA of the CDR3 is TGTGCCAGCAGTTTATCAAGGATGAGGGCTACTAGCTCTGGGGCCAACGTCCTGACTTTC. Encoded protein: CASSLSRMRATSSGANVLTF.

This rearrangement joins TRBV11-2 to TRBJ2-1; 8 positions match TRBD1. Per the germline V gene, CDR1 is SGHAT and CDR2 is FQNNGV. There are 16 residues in the CDR3. V shed 0 bases, J shed 2 bases, and the junction held 3 bases outside the gene matches. Here the CDR3 reads CASSLEPGGAYNEQFF. Here the CDR3 DNA reads TGTGCCAGCAGCTTAGAGCCAGGGGGCGCCTACAATGAGCAGTTCTTC.

The chain couples TRBV5-1 to TRBJ2-1, with a tentative D call TRBD1 (6 bases). In germline, CDR1 is SGHRS, CDR2 YFSETQ. V dropped 2 bases and J dropped 9 bases, with 15 bases sitting between them. This CDR3 is 14 amino acids long. The DNA for the CDR3 is TGCGCCAGCAGCTTTCTGGGGGCAAGTGGTGAGCAGTTCTTC. This codes for CASSFLGASGEQFF.

The chain employs TRBV2 and TRBJ1-5, with no clear D. The germline V gene has CDR1 SNHLY and CDR2 FYNNEI. V was clipped by 6 bases and J by 1 base, with 7 bases between them. This CDR3 region has 13 residues. The CDR3 nucleotides read TGTGCCAGCAGCCCCTTCAGCAATCAGCCCCAGCATTTT. Residues: CASSPFSNQPQHF.

The rearrangement uses TRBV5-4 and TRBJ2-1; 7 bases map to TRBD2. Germline CDR1 reads SGHNT; CDR2 reads YYREEE (reference sequence). V dropped 0 bases and J dropped 9; count of bases not matched to a gene: 3. The CDR3 has 13 amino acids. CDR3: CASSLVSGGEQFF. The DNA of the CDR3 is TGTGCCAGCAGCTTGGTGTCGGGAGGTGAGCAGTTCTTC.

The V gene is TRBV6-2 or TRBV6-3, the J gene TRBJ2-2; D not certain. Trimming cost V 5 bases and J 7 bases, with 8 bases left between them. The CDR3 consists of 12 residues. Germline CDR1 is MNHEY and CDR2 is SVGEGT. The CDR3 protein is CASSAIGGELFF. In DNA, the CDR3 is TGTGCCAGCAGTGCGATTGGCGGGGAGCTGTTTTTT.

This chain joins TRBV4-2 and TRBJ2-1; 13 bases are a match to TRBD2. V lost 4 bases, J lost 6 bases, and 9 bases stayed unmatched. This CDR3 is 17 amino acids long. CDR1 is LGHNA, CDR2 YNFKEQ, per germline. This CDR3 reads CASSLSGGTSGINEQFF. The CDR3 DNA is TGTGCCAGCAGCCTATCCGGCGGGACTAGCGGGATCAATGAGCAGTTCTTC.

This clone appeared a few times. The chain employs TRBV7-2 and TRBJ2-3; D is possibly TRBD2 (5 bases). Looked up from germline, CDR1 is SGHTA and CDR2 is FQGNSA. With 1 base removed from V and 5 bases from J, the gap between germline ends came to 22 bases. This CDR3 is 18 amino acids long. The CDR3 here is CASSLGWRAARRLDTQYF. DNA of the CDR3: TGTGCCAGCAGCTTAGGCTGGCGGGCTGCCAGAAGATTAGATACGCAGTATTTT.

The V call is TRBV5-6, the J call TRBJ2-1; 9 bases match TRBD2. This CDR3 comprises 15 residues. Per germline, CDR1 SGHDT and CDR2 YYEEEE. After removal of 0 bases from V and 6 bases from J, the junction contained 4 bases not matched to a gene. DNA of the CDR3: TGTGCCAGCAGCTTGGGTGCGGGGGGGAGCAATGAGCAGTTCTTC. This codes for CASSLGAGGSNEQFF.

V and J are TRBV5-6 and TRBJ2-4; TRBD1 agrees at 8 bases. V lost 3 bases and J lost 1; bases outside the gene matches: 0. Germline-derived CDR1 and CDR2 are SGHDT and YYEEEE. The CDR3 loop spans 14 amino acids. The CDR3 coding sequence is TGTGCCAGCAGCTGGACAGGGGCCAAAAACATTCAGTACTTC. Translation: CASSWTGAKNIQYF.

J is TRBJ2-2 and V is TRBV27, with TRBD1 identical over 7 bases. The length of the CDR3 is 16 residues. Germline V lookup: CDR1 MNHEY, CDR2 SMNVEV (reference sequence). The V segment lost 3 bases and the J segment 7 bases; nucleotides outside the gene matches: 11. CDR3 sequence (DNA): TGTGCCAGCAGTTTCCTCGGGACAGTTGGAAGCGGGGAGCTGTTTTTT. Protein sequence: CASSFLGTVGSGELFF.

The rearrangement links TRBV18 to TRBJ1-3; D might be TRBD1 (6 bases). V lost 2 bases and J 2 bases, leaving 16 bases between the germline ends. The CDR3 runs 17 residues. Germline-derived CDR1 and CDR2 are KGHSH and LQKENI. CDR3 protein: CASSPAPQGFAGNTIYF. The DNA of the CDR3 is TGTGCCAGCTCACCAGCCCCCCAGGGGTTCGCTGGAAACACCATATATTTT.

The rearrangement joins TRBV19 to TRBJ1-5, with D hard to call. Between the trimmed V and J ends, which lost 1 base and 4 bases, there was a span of 8 bases. From germline, CDR1 is LNHDA and CDR2 SQIVND (reference sequence). The CDR3 runs to 14 residues. For the CDR3, the DNA is TGTGCCAGTAGTATAGTGGGCAGGAATCAGCCCCAGCATTTT. Translated, it gives CASSIVGRNQPQHF.

Only one count was recorded for this clone. The chain joins TRBV2 to TRBJ2-5; D is possibly TRBD2 (5 bases). The ends were cut back, 5 bases at V and 4 bases at J, with 11 bases in the middle. CDR3 length: 13 residues. In germline, CDR1 is SNHLY, CDR2 FYNNEI. CDR3 bases: TGTGCCAGCAGTAGAGGGATGGGAGAGACCCAGTACTTC. Protein product: CASSRGMGETQYF.

The J gene is TRBJ2-2, the V gene TRBV7-9, with D tentatively TRBD1 (5 bases). V lost 5 bases and J 1 base, leaving 8 bases between the germline ends. The CDR3 has 14 residues. The germline CDR1 and CDR2 sequences are SEHNR and FQNEAQ (reference sequence). The CDR3, as DNA: TGTGCCAGCAGCCGCGACAGGAACACCGGGGAGCTGTTTTTT. It encodes CASSRDRNTGELFF.

The chain combines TRBV19 with TRBJ2-5, with a tentative D call TRBD1 (6 bases). Germline loops: CDR1 LNHDA, CDR2 SQIVND (reference sequence). The length of the CDR3 is 14 residues. V lost 4 bases to trimming and J lost 5 bases, with 14 bases between them. This CDR3 is CASSTQGRGETQYF. In DNA form, the CDR3 reads TGTGCCAGTAGTACTCAGGGGCGAGGGGAGACCCAGTACTTC.

The V gene is TRBV7-6, the J gene TRBJ2-7; D gene ambiguous. The CDR3 sequence is 15 residues long. V dropped 0 bases and J dropped 2 bases, with 11 bases sitting between them. CDR1 SGHVS and CDR2 FNYEAQ come from the germline V gene. CDR3 DNA: TGTGCCAGCAGCTTAGCAGCCGGCGGAACCTACGAGCAGTACTTC. Residues: CASSLAAGGTYEQYF.

The J gene is TRBJ1-2, the V gene TRBV6-4, with unresolved D. Germline V CDR1 and CDR2: MRHNA, SNTAGT. V shed 2 bases and J shed 8 bases, with 24 bases lying between them. The CDR3 covers 17 residues. The CDR3 reads CASSDLTSLQITIGYTF. The CDR3 region has the DNA TGTGCCAGCAGTGACCTTACGAGTCTCCAAATAACTATCGGCTACACCTTC.

The chain combines TRBV10-3 with TRBJ2-3; the D gene is possibly TRBD2 (6 bases). V shed 6 bases and J shed 1 base, with 14 bases lying between them. The CDR3 is 15 amino acids. The germline gives CDR1 ENHRY, CDR2 SYGVKD. CDR3 region: CAIRPGRGRTDTQYF. In DNA, the CDR3 is TGTGCCATCAGGCCGGGGCGGGGCCGCACAGATACGCAGTATTTT.

This chain links TRBV9 with TRBJ2-2; 9 bases fit TRBD2. Germline values: CDR1 SGDLS, CDR2 YYNGEE. V gave up 1 base and J gave up 7 bases; unmatched junction bases: 23. This CDR3 spans 21 amino acids. The CDR3 is CASSVRSVSSGGLNSGGELFF. The CDR3 DNA reads TGTGCCAGCAGCGTAAGGTCCGTCTCCAGCGGGGGGCTGAACAGTGGCGGGGAGCTGTTTTTT.

CDR3 bases: TGTGCCAGCTCACGGATTTCCGCTAGCGGGAGGAACAATGAGCAGTTCTTC. Its translation: CASSRISASGRNNEQFF. This sequence joins TRBV18 and TRBJ2-1, with 11 nucleotides matching TRBD2. The CDR3 runs 17 residues. Looked up from germline, CDR1 is KGHSH and CDR2 is LQKENI. After removal of 4 bases from V and 5 bases from J, the junction contained 10 bases not matched to a gene.

The V and J genes are TRBV11-2 and TRBJ2-1; TRBD2 matches 7 bases. CDR1 is SGHAT, CDR2 FQNNGV, per germline. J lost 6 bases, V lost 5 bases, and 10 bases had no gene match. This CDR3 comprises 15 residues. CDR3 residues: CASSTQREPGNEQFF. The CDR3 DNA follows: TGTGCCAGCAGCACCCAGCGGGAACCAGGCAATGAGCAGTTCTTC.

This clone is a singleton in its sample. The chain carries TRBV2 and TRBJ1-5, with D tentatively TRBD1 (5 bases). CDR3 size: 14 residues. Germline CDR1 is SNHLY and CDR2 is FYNNEI. Trimming took 10 bases from V and 9 from J, leaving 22 bases between them. The CDR3 is CATKHAGAGGPQHF. The CDR3 nucleotides read TGTGCCACCAAACACGCCGGGGCGGGGGGGCCCCAGCATTTT. The entire variable domain, with the rest obtained from reference TRBV2 and TRBJ1-5, is as follows: EPEVTQTPSHQVTQMGQEVILRCVPISNHLYFYWYRQILGQKVEFLVSFYNNEISEKSEIFDDQFSVERPDGSNFTLKIRSTKLEDSAMYFCATKHAGAGGPQHFGDGTRLSIL.

The gene calls are TRBV28 and TRBJ1-2, with 8 bases matching TRBD1. V trimming: 6 bases; J trimming: 6 bases; junction bases outside the gene matches: 6. Germline lookup yields CDR1 MDHEN and CDR2 SYDVKM. The CDR3 sequence is 13 residues long. This chain's CDR3 is CASSSGQGDGYTF. CDR3 in DNA: TGTGCCAGCAGCTCCGGACAGGGTGATGGCTACACCTTC.